This TCR beta chain was identified in a study of blood T cell repertoires in COVID-19. The protocol was immunoSEQ multiplex PCR, while the TCRdb copy is restricted to in-frame clones and leaves out a portion. Here the sample spans fewer than 130,000 clones, less than 85% being singletons. This CDR3 region has 15 residues. CDR1 and CDR2 from the germline V gene are MNHNY and SVGAGI (reference sequence). V was trimmed by 2 bases and J by 2 bases, leaving 9 bases between them. The receptor was isolated from a man between 65 and 85 years old with active or convalescent COVID-19. What was sequenced was peripheral blood. The J gene is TRBJ2-2, the V gene TRBV6-6; no definite D call. CDR3 residues: CASSYGQINTGELFF. The CDR3 coding sequence is TGTGCCAGCAGTTACGGCCAGATCAACACCGGGGAGCTGTTTTTT.